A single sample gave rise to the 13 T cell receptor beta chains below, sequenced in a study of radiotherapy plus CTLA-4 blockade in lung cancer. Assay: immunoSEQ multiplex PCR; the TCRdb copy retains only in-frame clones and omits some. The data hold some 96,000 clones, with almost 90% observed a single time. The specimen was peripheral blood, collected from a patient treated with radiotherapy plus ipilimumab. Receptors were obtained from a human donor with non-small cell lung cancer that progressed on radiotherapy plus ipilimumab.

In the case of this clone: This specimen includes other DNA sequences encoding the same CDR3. The CDR3 bases are TGTGCCAGCAGTTCGCTAGCGGGAGCGTACAATGAGCAGTTCTTC. Translating gives CASSSLAGAYNEQFF. The genes are TRBV27 and TRBJ2-1; 10 positions match TRBD2. V dropped 4 bases and J dropped 4; count of bases not matched to a gene: 4. Germline V gene data show CDR1 as MNHEY and CDR2 as SMNVEV (reference sequence). The CDR3 has 15 amino acids.

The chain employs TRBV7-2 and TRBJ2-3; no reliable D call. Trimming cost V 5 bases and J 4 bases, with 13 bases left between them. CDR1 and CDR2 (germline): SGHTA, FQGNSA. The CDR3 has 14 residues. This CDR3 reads CASSLRPRADTQYF. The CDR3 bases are TGTGCCAGCAGCCTTCGGCCTAGAGCAGATACGCAGTATTTT.

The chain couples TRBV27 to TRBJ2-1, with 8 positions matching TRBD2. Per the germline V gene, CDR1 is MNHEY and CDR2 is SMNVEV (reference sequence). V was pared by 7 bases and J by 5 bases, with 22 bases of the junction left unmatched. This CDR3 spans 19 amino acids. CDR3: CASTRIRLGGTRPHNEQFF. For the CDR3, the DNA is TGTGCCAGCACCAGGATCCGCCTCGGTGGGACTAGGCCCCACAATGAGCAGTTCTTC.

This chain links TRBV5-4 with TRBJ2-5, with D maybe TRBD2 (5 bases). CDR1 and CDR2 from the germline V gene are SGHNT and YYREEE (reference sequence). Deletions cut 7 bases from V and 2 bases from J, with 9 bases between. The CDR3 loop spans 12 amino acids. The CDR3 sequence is CASGGEQETQYF. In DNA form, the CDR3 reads TGTGCCAGCGGAGGCGAACAAGAGACCCAGTACTTC.

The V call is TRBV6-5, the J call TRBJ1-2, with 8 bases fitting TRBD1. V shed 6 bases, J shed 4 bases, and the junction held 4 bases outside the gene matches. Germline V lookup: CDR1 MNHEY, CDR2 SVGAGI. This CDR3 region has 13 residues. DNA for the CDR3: TGTGCCAGCAGACGCACAGGGGGCTATGGCTACACCTTC. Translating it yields CASRRTGGYGYTF.

CDR3 nucleotide sequence: TGCGCCAGCAGCTTGGGAGGGACAGGGGACTACGAGCAGTACTTC. Protein product: CASSLGGTGDYEQYF. V usage is TRBV5-1 and J usage is TRBJ2-7; the match to TRBD1 covers 10 bases. Germline CDR1 is SGHRS and CDR2 is YFSETQ. The V segment lost 0 bases and the J segment 3 bases; nucleotides outside the gene matches: 3. The CDR3 is 15 residues long.

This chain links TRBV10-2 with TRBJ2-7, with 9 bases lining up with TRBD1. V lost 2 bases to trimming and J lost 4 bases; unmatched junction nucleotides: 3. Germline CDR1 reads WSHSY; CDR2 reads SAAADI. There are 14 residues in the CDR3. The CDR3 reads CASSEGTGFYEQYF. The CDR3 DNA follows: TGCGCCAGCAGTGAGGGGACAGGGTTTTACGAGCAGTACTTC.

The CDR3 spells CASSLDGNTAYEQYF. Written as DNA, the CDR3 is TGTGCCAGCAGCTTAGACGGGAACACGGCCTACGAGCAGTACTTC. The chain is built from TRBV11-3 and TRBJ2-7; perhaps TRBD2 as D (5 bases). CDR1 and CDR2 from the germline V gene are SGHNT and YENEEA. V was shortened by 0 bases and J by 2 bases, with 11 bases between the two germline ends. This CDR3 spans 15 amino acids.

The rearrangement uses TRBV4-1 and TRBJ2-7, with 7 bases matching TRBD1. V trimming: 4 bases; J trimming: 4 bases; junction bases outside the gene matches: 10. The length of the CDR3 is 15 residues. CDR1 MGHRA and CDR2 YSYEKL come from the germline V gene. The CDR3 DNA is TGCGCCAGCAGCCCCGCTCGGGGCAGGGGGTACGAGCAGTACTTC. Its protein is CASSPARGRGYEQYF.

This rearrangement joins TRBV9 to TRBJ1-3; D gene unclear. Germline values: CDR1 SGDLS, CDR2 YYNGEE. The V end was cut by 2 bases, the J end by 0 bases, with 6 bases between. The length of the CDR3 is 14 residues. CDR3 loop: CASSVVDSGNTIYF. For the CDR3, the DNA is TGTGCCAGCAGCGTGGTTGACTCTGGAAACACCATATATTTT.

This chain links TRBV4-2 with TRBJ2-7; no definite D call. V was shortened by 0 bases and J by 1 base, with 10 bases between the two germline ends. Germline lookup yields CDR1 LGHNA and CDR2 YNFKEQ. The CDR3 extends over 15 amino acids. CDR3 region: CASSQDLRISYEQYF. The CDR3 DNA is TGTGCCAGCAGCCAAGATCTTCGGATTTCCTACGAGCAGTACTTC.

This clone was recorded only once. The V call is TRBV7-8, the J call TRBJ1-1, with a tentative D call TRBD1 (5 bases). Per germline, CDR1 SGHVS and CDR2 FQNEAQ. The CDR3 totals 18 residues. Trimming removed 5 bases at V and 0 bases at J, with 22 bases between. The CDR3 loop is CASSPMVIRGGVNTEAFF. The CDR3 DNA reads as TGTGCCAGCAGCCCTATGGTAATAAGGGGCGGGGTGAACACTGAAGCTTTCTTT.

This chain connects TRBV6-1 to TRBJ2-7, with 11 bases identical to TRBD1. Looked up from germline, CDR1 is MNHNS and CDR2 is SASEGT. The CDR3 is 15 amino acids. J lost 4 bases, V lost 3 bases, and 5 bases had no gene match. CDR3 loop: CASSDAGQGEYEQYF. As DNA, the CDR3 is TGTGCCAGCAGTGATGCGGGACAGGGGGAATACGAGCAGTACTTC.